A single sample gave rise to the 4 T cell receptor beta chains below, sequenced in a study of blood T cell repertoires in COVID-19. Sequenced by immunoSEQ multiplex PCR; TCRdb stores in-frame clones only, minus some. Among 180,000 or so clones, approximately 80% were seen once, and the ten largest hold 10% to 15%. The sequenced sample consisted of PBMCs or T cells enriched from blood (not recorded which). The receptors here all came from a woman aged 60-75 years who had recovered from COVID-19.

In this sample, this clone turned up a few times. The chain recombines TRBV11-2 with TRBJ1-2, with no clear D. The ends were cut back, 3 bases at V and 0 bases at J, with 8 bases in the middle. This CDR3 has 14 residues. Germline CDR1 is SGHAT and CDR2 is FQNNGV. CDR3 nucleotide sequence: TGTGCCAGCAGCTTCCCGGGAACTAACTATGGCTACACCTTC. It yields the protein CASSFPGTNYGYTF.

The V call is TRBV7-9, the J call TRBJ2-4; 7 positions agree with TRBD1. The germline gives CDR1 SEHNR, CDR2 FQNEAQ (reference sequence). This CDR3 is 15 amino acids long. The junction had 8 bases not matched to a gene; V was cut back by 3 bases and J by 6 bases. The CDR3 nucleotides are TGTGCCAGCAGCTTGGGTCGAAGGGGGCGAAACATTCAGTACTTC. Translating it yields CASSLGRRGRNIQYF.

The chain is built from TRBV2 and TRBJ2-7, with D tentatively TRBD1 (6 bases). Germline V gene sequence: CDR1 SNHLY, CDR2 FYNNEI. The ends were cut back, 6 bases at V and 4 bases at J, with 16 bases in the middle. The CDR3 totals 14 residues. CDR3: CASSVGQLAYEQYF. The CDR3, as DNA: TGTGCCAGCAGCGTAGGACAGCTCGCTTACGAGCAGTACTTC.

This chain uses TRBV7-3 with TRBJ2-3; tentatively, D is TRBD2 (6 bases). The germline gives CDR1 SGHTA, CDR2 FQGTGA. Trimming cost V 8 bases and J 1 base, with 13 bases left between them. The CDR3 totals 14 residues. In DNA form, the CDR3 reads TGTGCCAGCGCTTCGGGCGGGGGCACAGATACGCAGTATTTT. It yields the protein CASASGGGTDTQYF. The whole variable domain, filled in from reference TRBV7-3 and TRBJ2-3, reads GAGVSQTPSNKVTEKGKYVELRCDPISGHTALYWYRQSLGQGPEFLIYFQGTGAADDSGLPNDRFFAVRPEGSVSTLKIQRTERGDSAVYLCASASGGGTDTQYFGPGTRLTVL.